These 23 T cell receptor beta chains came from one sample sequenced in a study of cytomegalovirus exposure and HLA in healthy donors. PCR primers comprised 60 Vbeta and 13 Jbeta primers. Only in-frame clones appear in the TCRdb table, and some are missing; sequencing was by immunoSEQ multiplex PCR. The table shows around 200,000 clones, with roughly 75% occurring only once. Source material: PBMCs. Receptors originate from a man aged 25-40 years in good health and CMV-seropositive.

The chain carries TRBV11-2 and TRBJ2-7; 9 positions match TRBD2. J lost 0 bases, V lost 2 bases, and 5 bases had no gene match. Germline V gene sequence: CDR1 SGHAT, CDR2 FQNNGV. There are 16 residues in the CDR3. CDR3 nucleotide sequence: TGTGCCAGCAGCTTAACGGCGGGAGGGAGCTCCTACGAGCAGTACTTC. This sequence encodes CASSLTAGGSSYEQYF.

In DNA, the CDR3 is TGCGCCAGCAGCCAAGAAGTCGGGTTAGGCGCAGATACGCAGTATTTT. Its protein product is CASSQEVGLGADTQYF. This chain joins TRBV4-3 and TRBJ2-3; D is unclear. Looked up from germline, CDR1 is LGHNA and CDR2 is YSLEER. The CDR3 has 16 residues. Trimming shortened V by 0 bases and J by 4 bases, and 14 bases separated the two germline ends.

This clone was seen a handful of times. The V and J genes are TRBV11-2 and TRBJ2-7; 9 bases align to TRBD1. The CDR3 spans 15 residues. The trim removed 5 bases at V and 4 bases at J, leaving 9 bases unmatched. The germline CDR1 and CDR2 sequences are SGHAT and FQNNGV. CDR3 sequence (DNA): TGTGCCAGCAGCCAGGGACAGGGCCGTTCTTACGAGCAGTACTTC. Amino acid sequence: CASSQGQGRSYEQYF.

This clone was seen a few times. This chain connects TRBV5-1 to TRBJ1-2, with unresolved D. The CDR3 spans 15 residues. The V gene lost 4 bases and the J gene lost 8 bases, with 21 bases spanning the gap. The germline V gene encodes CDR1 SGHRS and CDR2 YFSETQ. DNA of the CDR3: TGCGCCAGCAGCCCCAACGGCCCGGGGAGGTCCGGCTACACCTTC. Protein: CASSPNGPGRSGYTF.

This chain links TRBV4-3 with TRBJ2-1, with 8 bases that match TRBD1. The germline gives CDR1 LGHNA, CDR2 YSLEER. This CDR3 is built from 13 residues. The junction had 2 bases not matched to a gene; V was cut back by 0 bases and J by 10 bases. CDR3 nucleotides: TGCGCCAGCAGCCAAGACAGGGACAGGGAGCAGTTCTTC. Its protein product is CASSQDRDREQFF.

This clone was counted between two and nine times. The rearrangement links TRBV30 to TRBJ1-1, with unresolved D. V was pared by 4 bases and J by 0 bases, with 15 bases between. Germline V CDR1 and CDR2: GTSNPN, SVGIG (reference sequence). This CDR3 contains 15 residues. The CDR3 reads CAWTPLELMNTEAFF. The CDR3 DNA reads TGTGCCTGGACCCCCTTGGAGCTCATGAACACTGAAGCTTTCTTT.

The chain links TRBV12-5 to TRBJ2-1; 8 bases match TRBD1. Trimming removed 6 bases from V and 4 bases from J; junction bases left unmatched: 14. The germline V gene encodes CDR1 LGHNT and CDR2 FRNRAP. The CDR3 has 17 residues. The DNA for the CDR3 is TGTGCTAGTGGCAAATCGACAGGGGCGAATACTTACAATGAGCAGTTCTTC. Translating gives CASGKSTGANTYNEQFF.

This clone has a handful of counts. The chain joins TRBV14 to TRBJ2-5, with 10 bases matching TRBD1. This CDR3 comprises 15 residues. With V trimmed by 2 bases and J by 5 bases, 5 bases remained unmatched. CDR1 and CDR2 from the germline V gene are SGHDN and FVKESK. Here the CDR3 DNA reads TGTGCCAGCAGCCAAAGGACAGGGGGTTGGGAGACCCAGTACTTC. Amino acids: CASSQRTGGWETQYF.

This chain connects TRBV13 to TRBJ2-1, with D maybe TRBD2 (6 bases). V was shortened by 7 bases and J by 7 bases, with 11 bases between the two germline ends. Germline values: CDR1 PRHDT, CDR2 FYEKMQ (reference sequence). The CDR3 loop spans 12 amino acids. The CDR3 region is CASTLRGNEQFF. The CDR3, as DNA: TGTGCCAGCACCTTGCGGGGAAATGAGCAGTTCTTC.

This chain uses TRBV29-1 with TRBJ1-4; D not certain. The length of the CDR3 is 13 residues. Deletions cut 7 bases from V and 6 bases from J, with 15 bases between. Germline CDR1 and CDR2: SQVTM and ANQGSEA. CDR3 bases: TGCAGCGCCAAGAGGCAGGAGGATGAAAAACTGTTTTTT. It specifies CSAKRQEDEKLFF. Combining the CDR3 with reference TRBV29-1 and TRBJ1-4 gives the whole variable domain SAVISQKPSRDICQRGTSLTIQCQVDSQVTMMFWYRQQPGQSLTLIATANQGSEATYESGFVIDKFPISRPNLTFSTLTVSNMSPEDSSIYLCSAKRQEDEKLFFGSGTQLSVL.

In its sample, this clone was seen a few times. Within the sample, other DNA sequences also encode this same CDR3. This chain uses TRBV7-9 with TRBJ2-1; D gene uncertain. Per germline, CDR1 SEHNR and CDR2 FQNEAQ (reference sequence). V was shortened by 5 bases and J by 4 bases, with 6 bases between the two germline ends. This CDR3 is built from 12 residues. CDR3 DNA sequence: TGTGCCAGCAGCCTATCGTACAATGAGCAGTTCTTC. Its protein product is CASSLSYNEQFF.

The chain is built from TRBV6-4 and TRBJ2-1; TRBD2 agrees at 7 bases. The germline CDR1 and CDR2 sequences are MRHNA and SNTAGT. V trimming: 5 bases; J trimming: 4 bases; junction bases outside the gene matches: 11. CDR3 size: 16 residues. CDR3 sequence reads: CASSTVGGAKYNEQFF. The CDR3 DNA is TGTGCCAGCAGTACCGTGGGAGGGGCGAAATACAATGAGCAGTTCTTC.

The chain joins TRBV6-1 to TRBJ2-7; 9 bases line up with TRBD2. Germline loops: CDR1 MNHNS, CDR2 SASEGT. This CDR3 is built from 15 residues. After removal of 6 bases from V and 4 bases from J, the junction contained 10 bases not matched to a gene. CDR3 DNA sequence: TGTGCCAGCAGCTTAGCGAGCGGGGGGACTTACGAGCAGTACTTC. Its protein is CASSLASGGTYEQYF.

The chain has TRBV19 and TRBJ1-1; D not certain. V lost 9 bases and J lost 5, with 16 bases in between. The CDR3 extends over 13 amino acids. Germline-derived CDR1 and CDR2 are LNHDA and SQIVND (reference sequence). Here the CDR3 DNA reads TGTGCCAGCCGCCCCGGACTGGCTACTGAAGCTTTCTTT. Its protein product is CASRPGLATEAFF.

J is TRBJ2-7 and V is TRBV4-2; D might be TRBD2 (6 bases). The CDR3 totals 15 residues. With 3 bases removed from V and 6 bases from J, the gap between germline ends came to 18 bases. Germline assignment: CDR1 LGHNA and CDR2 YNFKEQ. The DNA of the CDR3 is TGTGCCAGCAGCCATGGAGGGGCCCTGTGGGGCGAGCAGTACTTC. It translates to CASSHGGALWGEQYF.

The chain links TRBV6-1 to TRBJ2-3; D might be TRBD2 (5 bases). CDR3 length: 15 residues. CDR1 and CDR2 (germline): MNHNS, SASEGT. V dropped 8 bases and J dropped 0 bases, with 15 bases sitting between them. The CDR3 is CASEEKRTSTDTQYF. For the CDR3, the DNA is TGTGCCAGCGAGGAGAAGCGGACTAGCACAGATACGCAGTATTTT.

The rearrangement uses TRBV6-5 and TRBJ2-3, with D hard to call. Trimming took off 2 bases at V and 4 bases at J, with 4 bases between the two ends. CDR3 length equals 12 residues. In germline, CDR1 is MNHEY, CDR2 SVGAGI. CDR3 in DNA: TGTGCCAGCAGTTACCCTCCAGATACGCAGTATTTT. Protein: CASSYPPDTQYF.

This sequence joins TRBV7-2 and TRBJ2-5, with D tentatively TRBD1 (5 bases). This CDR3 has 14 amino acids. Deletions cut 5 bases from V and 7 bases from J, with 17 bases between. Germline CDR1 and CDR2: SGHTA and FQGNSA. The CDR3 here is CASSPGADLGTQYF. CDR3 nucleotides: TGTGCCAGCAGCCCTGGGGCGGATTTAGGGACCCAGTACTTC.

This chain links TRBV6-6 with TRBJ2-7; D not certain. This CDR3 contains 13 residues. Between the trimmed V and J ends, which lost 5 bases and 4 bases, there was a span of 12 bases. Germline CDR1 is MNHNY and CDR2 is SVGAGI (reference sequence). The CDR3 region has the DNA TGTGCCAGCAGTGGCGAGGTTCTGTACGAGCAGTACTTC. Translation gives CASSGEVLYEQYF.

This chain uses TRBV5-8 with TRBJ2-7, with D tentatively TRBD2 (6 bases). The CDR3 totals 15 residues. V was pared by 0 bases and J by 0 bases, with 10 bases between. Germline CDR1 is SGHTS and CDR2 is YDEGEE. The CDR3, as DNA: TGTGCCAGCAGCTTGGGGGACTCGAGCTCCTACGAGCAGTACTTC. Its protein product is CASSLGDSSSYEQYF.

The chain is built from TRBV19 and TRBJ2-3, with 10 bases lining up with TRBD1. The trim removed 6 bases at V and 4 bases at J, leaving 4 bases unmatched. Germline V gene data show CDR1 as LNHDA and CDR2 as SQIVND (reference sequence). CDR3 length equals 14 residues. The CDR3 DNA is TGTGCCAGTAGCACCGGGACAGGGGCAGATACGCAGTATTTT. Translated, it gives CASSTGTGADTQYF.

This chain links TRBV28 with TRBJ2-7, with TRBD2 as a possible D gene (5 bases). CDR1 is MDHEN, CDR2 SYDVKM, per germline. CDR3 length: 16 residues. Trimming removed 2 bases from V and 3 bases from J, with 17 bases in between. The CDR3 DNA follows: TGTGCCAGCAGTTTAGGTGGGAGTGCCGGTAGCTACGAGCAGTACTTC. This encodes CASSLGGSAGSYEQYF.

The chain uses TRBV6-6 and TRBJ2-3; no firm D call. This CDR3 has 14 residues. The germline CDR1 and CDR2 sequences are MNHNY and SVGAGI (reference sequence). V shed 0 bases and J shed 6 bases, with 10 bases lying between them. The CDR3 DNA follows: TGTGCCAGCAGTTACTCGCGAATAATGGATACGCAGTATTTT. This sequence encodes CASSYSRIMDTQYF.